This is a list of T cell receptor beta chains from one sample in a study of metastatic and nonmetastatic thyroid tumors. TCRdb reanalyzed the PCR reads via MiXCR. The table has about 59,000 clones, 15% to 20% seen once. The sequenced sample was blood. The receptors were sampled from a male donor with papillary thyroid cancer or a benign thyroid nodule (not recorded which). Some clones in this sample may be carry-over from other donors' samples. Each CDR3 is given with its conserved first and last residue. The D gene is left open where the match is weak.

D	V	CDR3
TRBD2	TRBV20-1	CSASQFGGRANEQFF
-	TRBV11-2	CASSLDSGTEAFF
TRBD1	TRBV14	CASSQEGQGAFNYGYTF
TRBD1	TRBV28	CASSSRDRVDGYTF
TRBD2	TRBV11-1	CASRLEVAGDTGELSF
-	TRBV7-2	CASSWRSYNEQFF
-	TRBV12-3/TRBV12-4	CASSLGGSPLHF
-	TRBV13	CASSQLGGLRRDTQYF
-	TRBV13	CASTHSGGVADEQFF
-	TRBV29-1	CSAQIAERNTGELFF
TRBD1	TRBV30	CAWAHGTGNTLAFF
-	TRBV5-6	CASSLGASFYEQYF
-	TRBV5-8	CASSLTGTIPYEQYF
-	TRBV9	CASSPHGAGANVLTF
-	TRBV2	CSSLPPHGSSYEQYF
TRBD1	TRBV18	CASSPYPGTGGNQPQHF
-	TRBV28	CASSGGHYGYAF
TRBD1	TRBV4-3	CASSQLHRGPGELFF
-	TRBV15	CATSSGSVTGELFF
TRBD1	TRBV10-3	CAISLGQHNTEAFF
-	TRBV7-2	CASGLVAGELFF
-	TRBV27	CASSLTRQANSPLHF
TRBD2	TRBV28	CASTLAGPYNEQFF
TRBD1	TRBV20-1	CSASSGTGMVDEQFF
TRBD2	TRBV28	CASSRLAGGPSLHYNEQFF
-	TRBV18	CASSQNMGNREISEAFF
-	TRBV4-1	CASIQGRGLDEQYF
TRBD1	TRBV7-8	CASSLFDRGYSTDTQYF
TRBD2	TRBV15	CATSRENAGGIYNEQFF
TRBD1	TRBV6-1	CASSRDRGKDTEAFF
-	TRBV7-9	CASSLPGLETQYF
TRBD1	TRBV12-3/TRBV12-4	CASSDRGGEKLFF
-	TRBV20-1	CSASGGPPGGSRYEDTQYF
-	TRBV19	CASSTGTGRNHPQHF
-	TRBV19	CASSKPGRGNTEAFF
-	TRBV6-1	CASIPSSSGANFLTF
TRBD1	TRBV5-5	CASSLSTRQGPQYGYTF
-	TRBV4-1	CASGQGNTIYF
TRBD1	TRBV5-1	CASTLAGQGYSPLHF